These 19 T cell receptor beta chains were all obtained from the same sample, sequenced in a study of T cell repertoires in cytomegalovirus infection. MiXCR, run by TCRdb on the reads, gives a single entry per CDR3 protein. The data contain almost 550,000 distinct CDR3 sequences, 15% to 20% of them singletons. Source material: CD8+ T cells from PBMCs. These receptors all stem from a human donor in good health (CMV status not recorded). Some clones in this sample may be carry-over from other donors' samples.

In its sample, this clonotype was seen a few times. The V and J genes are TRBV4-2 and TRBJ2-7, with TRBD1 matching 7 bases. J was trimmed by 2 bases and V by 3 bases; bases with no gene match: 4. The CDR3 covers 14 residues. The germline V gene has CDR1 LGHNA and CDR2 YNFKEQ. The DNA of the CDR3 is TGTGCCAGCAGCCAGGCTACAGGGGCCTACGAGCAGTACTTC. Residues: CASSQATGAYEQYF.

This clonotype showed up just a few times. The chain employs TRBV7-9 and TRBJ1-3; D is undetermined. The V gene lost 5 bases and the J gene lost 4 bases, with 9 bases spanning the gap. The CDR3 is made up of 13 amino acids. Germline loops: CDR1 SEHNR, CDR2 FQNEAQ (reference sequence). Here the CDR3 DNA reads TGTGCCAGCAGCCCCGACCTGGGAAACACCATATATTTT. Its protein is CASSPDLGNTIYF.

Note on this clonotype: Given a much more abundant clone one base away, this may be a read error. V gene TRBV12-3 or TRBV12-4 combines with J gene TRBJ2-7, with D perhaps being TRBD1 or TRBD2 (5 bases each). Trimming removed 7 bases from V and 3 bases from J, with 10 bases in between. This CDR3 is built from 12 residues. CDR3 region: CASIRGVYEQYF. For the CDR3, the DNA is TGTGCCAGCATCCGAGGGGTCTACGAGCAGTACTTC.

This clonotype was seen at least ten times. This chain links TRBV7-2 with TRBJ1-2; D is undetermined. The CDR3 is 12 amino acids. Trimming pared 6 bases from V and 2 bases from J, leaving 7 bases between. CDR1 SGHTA and CDR2 FQGNSA come from the germline V gene. This CDR3 reads CASSNQNYGYTF. The CDR3 bases are TGTGCCAGCAGTAACCAGAACTATGGCTACACCTTC.

This clonotype was counted many times. The J gene is TRBJ2-3, the V gene TRBV12-3 or TRBV12-4; D gene ambiguous. The length of the CDR3 is 13 residues. V was pared by 6 bases and J by 3 bases, with 10 bases between. The CDR3 spells CASRPLKTDTQYF. The CDR3 coding sequence is TGTGCCAGCAGGCCCCTGAAGACAGATACGCAGTATTTT.

The sample holds many counts of this clonotype. This chain connects TRBV7-9 to TRBJ2-3; 8 bases fit TRBD1. V lost 5 bases and J lost 2; bases outside the gene matches: 9. Germline V gene lookup returns CDR1 SEHNR and CDR2 FQNEAQ (reference sequence). There are 16 residues in the CDR3. CDR3 protein: CASSPSTGESTDTQYF. Here the CDR3 DNA reads TGTGCCAGCAGCCCTTCGACAGGGGAATCCACAGATACGCAGTATTTT.

This clonotype has ten or more counts. The chain has TRBV7-6 and TRBJ2-4, with D possibly being TRBD1 (5 bases). Trimming cost V 6 bases and J 0 bases, with 12 bases left between them. This CDR3 spans 15 amino acids. CDR1 SGHVS and CDR2 FNYEAQ come from the germline V gene. The CDR3 loop reads CASSWGDLAKNIQYF. The CDR3, as DNA: TGTGCCAGCAGTTGGGGCGATCTAGCCAAAAACATTCAGTACTTC.

This chain links TRBV29-1 with TRBJ1-1, with no clear D. Germline CDR1 SQVTM, CDR2 ANQGSEA. The length of the CDR3 is 11 residues. V lost 3 bases and J lost 10, with 12 bases in between. The CDR3 nucleotides are TGCAGCGTTGATGGGCCAGTCGTAGCTTTCTTT. The encoded protein is CSVDGPVVAFF.

This clonotype was seen at least ten times. The chain recombines TRBV7-6 with TRBJ1-2, with 11 positions matching TRBD1. CDR3 length equals 15 residues. The trim removed 5 bases at V and 4 bases at J, leaving 6 bases unmatched. CDR1 is SGHVS and CDR2 is FNYEAQ in the germline V gene. CDR3 sequence reads: CASSPGQGAGYGYTF. The CDR3 bases are TGTGCCAGCAGCCCAGGACAGGGGGCCGGCTATGGCTACACCTTC.

This sequence joins TRBV6-5 and TRBJ2-3; 8 positions match TRBD2. The CDR3 has 15 residues. With V trimmed by 5 bases and J by 5 bases, 9 bases remained unmatched. The germline V gene encodes CDR1 MNHEY and CDR2 SVGAGI. The CDR3 DNA reads as TGTGCCAGCAGTCCCGGGACTAGGGTTGGAGATACGCAGTATTTT. Its protein product is CASSPGTRVGDTQYF.

Only a few counts were recorded for this clonotype. The rearrangement links TRBV7-3 to TRBJ2-3; 9 bases line up with TRBD2. Trimming took 4 bases from V and 2 from J; bases not matched to a gene: 10. The CDR3 spans 17 residues. CDR1 and CDR2 from the germline V gene are SGHTA and FQGTGA. The CDR3: CASSSVGAGGPTDTQYF. CDR3 sequence (DNA): TGTGCCAGCAGCTCCGTAGGGGCGGGAGGGCCCACAGATACGCAGTATTTT.

The chain employs TRBV5-1 and TRBJ1-1; D uncertain. Germline CDR1 SGHRS, CDR2 YFSETQ. Trimming pared 3 bases from V and 4 bases from J, leaving 10 bases between. CDR3 length: 13 amino acids. The CDR3 protein is CASSYDKATEAFF. For the CDR3, the DNA is TGCGCCAGCAGCTACGACAAGGCCACTGAAGCTTTCTTT.

This rearrangement joins TRBV27 to TRBJ1-4; a possible D gene is TRBD1 (6 bases). From germline, CDR1 is MNHEY and CDR2 SMNVEV (reference sequence). V shed 3 bases and J shed 4 bases, with 9 bases lying between them. The CDR3 sequence is 14 residues long. CDR3 sequence (DNA): TGTGCCAGCAGTTTTAGGGGGGTTAATGAAAAACTGTTTTTT. Translating gives CASSFRGVNEKLFF.

Remarks on this clonotype: This may be a read error: a much more frequent sequence differs by one nucleotide. The V call is TRBV6-9, the J call TRBJ2-2; 7 bases match TRBD1. Losses at the gene ends were 3 bases for V and 5 bases for J; bases not matched to a gene: 6. This CDR3 has 15 residues. The germline V gene encodes CDR1 MNHGY and CDR2 SVAAGI. In DNA, the CDR3 is TGTGCCAGCAGTTACCCCAGGGGGAATACCGGGGAGCTGTTTTTT. The encoded protein is CASSYPRGNTGELFF.

In its sample, this clonotype was seen many times. The rearrangement joins TRBV28 to TRBJ1-2; 8 nucleotides agree with TRBD1. Germline values: CDR1 MDHEN, CDR2 SYDVKM. V trimming: 6 bases; J trimming: 5 bases; junction bases outside the gene matches: 11. This CDR3 region has 15 residues. The CDR3 DNA reads as TGTGCCAGCAGCCCTTCTACCGGGACAGGTTATGGCTACACCTTC. It specifies CASSPSTGTGYGYTF.

This clonotype was observed a handful of times. The chain couples TRBV19 to TRBJ2-1, with TRBD2 matching 10 bases. In germline, CDR1 is LNHDA, CDR2 SQIVND (reference sequence). This CDR3 is built from 17 residues. V lost 6 bases and J lost 0; bases outside the gene matches: 8. The CDR3 here is CASSTTSGEDSYNEQFF. Here the CDR3 DNA reads TGTGCCAGTAGCACAACTAGCGGGGAAGACTCCTACAATGAGCAGTTCTTC. Looking up the rest from reference TRBV19 and TRBJ2-1 gives the full variable domain: DGGITQSPKYLFRKEGQNVTLSCEQNLNHDAMYWYRQDPGQGLRLIYYSQIVNDFQKGDIAEGYSVSREKKESFPLTVTSAQKNPTAFYLCASSTTSGEDSYNEQFFGPGTRLTVL.

The chain has TRBV28 and TRBJ2-2; D is possibly TRBD1 (5 bases). This CDR3 contains 14 residues. Germline-derived CDR1 and CDR2 are MDHEN and SYDVKM. V lost 6 bases to trimming and J lost 4 bases, with 12 bases between them. For the CDR3, the DNA is TGTGCCAGCAGCCCTACAGGAATCACCGGGGAGCTGTTTTTT. Residues: CASSPTGITGELFF.

The gene calls are TRBV9 and TRBJ1-2; 7 bases are a match to TRBD1. The ends lost 3 bases at V and 5 bases at J; junction bases unmatched: 7. The CDR3 totals 14 residues. Germline-derived CDR1 and CDR2 are SGDLS and YYNGEE. The CDR3 spells CASSAGDSSYGYTF. CDR3 in DNA: TGTGCCAGCAGCGCTGGGGACAGCTCTTATGGCTACACCTTC.

J is TRBJ2-5 and V is TRBV5-6, with D possibly TRBD1 on 5 matching bases. Germline V gene lookup returns CDR1 SGHDT and CDR2 YYEEEE. V lost 0 bases and J 0 bases, leaving 9 bases between the germline ends. CDR3 length: 15 amino acids. CDR3 nucleotide sequence: TGTGCCAGCAGCTTGGGACAGCTGTACCAAGAGACCCAGTACTTC. Protein sequence: CASSLGQLYQETQYF. The variable domain in full, completed from reference TRBV5-6 and TRBJ2-5, reads DAGVTQSPTHLIKTRGQQVTLRCSPKSGHDTVSWYQQALGQGPQFIFQYYEEEERQRGNFPDRFSGHQFPNYSSELNVNALLLGDSALYLCASSLGQLYQETQYFGPGTRLLVL.